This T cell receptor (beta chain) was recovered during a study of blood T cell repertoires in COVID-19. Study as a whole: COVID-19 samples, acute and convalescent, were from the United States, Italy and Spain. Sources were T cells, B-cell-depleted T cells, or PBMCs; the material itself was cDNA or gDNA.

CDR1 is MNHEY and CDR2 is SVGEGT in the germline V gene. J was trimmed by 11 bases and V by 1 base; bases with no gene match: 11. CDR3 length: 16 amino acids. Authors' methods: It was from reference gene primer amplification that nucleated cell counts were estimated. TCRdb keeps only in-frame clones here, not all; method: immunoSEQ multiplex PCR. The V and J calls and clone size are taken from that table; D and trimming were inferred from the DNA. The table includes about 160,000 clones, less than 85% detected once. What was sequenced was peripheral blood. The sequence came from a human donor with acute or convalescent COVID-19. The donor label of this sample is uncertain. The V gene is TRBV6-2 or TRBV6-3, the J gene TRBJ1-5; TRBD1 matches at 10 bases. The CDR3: CASSYLGQGWESAQHF. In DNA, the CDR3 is TGTGCCAGCAGTTACTTGGGACAGGGGTGGGAATCTGCCCAGCATTTT.